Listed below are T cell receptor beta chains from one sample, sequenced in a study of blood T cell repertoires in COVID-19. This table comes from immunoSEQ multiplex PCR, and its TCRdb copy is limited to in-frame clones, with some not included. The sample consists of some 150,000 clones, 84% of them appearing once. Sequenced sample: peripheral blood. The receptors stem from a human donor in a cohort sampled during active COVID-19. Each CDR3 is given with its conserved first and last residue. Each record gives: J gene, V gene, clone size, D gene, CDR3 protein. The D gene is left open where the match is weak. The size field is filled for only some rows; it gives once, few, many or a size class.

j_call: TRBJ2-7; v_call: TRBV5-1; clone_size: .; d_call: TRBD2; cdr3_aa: CASSLGLAGGLGSYEQYF
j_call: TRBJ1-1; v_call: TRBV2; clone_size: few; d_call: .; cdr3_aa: CASSEGNHGTEAFF
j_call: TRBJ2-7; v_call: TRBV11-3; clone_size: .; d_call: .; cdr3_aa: CASSRSQYEQYF
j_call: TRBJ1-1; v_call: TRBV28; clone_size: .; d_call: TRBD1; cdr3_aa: CASSHRTGIEAFF
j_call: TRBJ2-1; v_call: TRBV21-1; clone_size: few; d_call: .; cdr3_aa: CASSKEFETNRNEQFF
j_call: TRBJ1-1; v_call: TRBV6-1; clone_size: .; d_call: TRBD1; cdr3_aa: CASSDEGQGPPEAFF
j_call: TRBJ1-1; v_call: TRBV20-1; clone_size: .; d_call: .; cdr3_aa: CSARETEWETEAFF
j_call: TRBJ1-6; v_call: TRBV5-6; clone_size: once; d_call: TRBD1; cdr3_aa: CASTSRGTASFGSPLHF
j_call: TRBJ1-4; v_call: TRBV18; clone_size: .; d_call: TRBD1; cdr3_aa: CASSPRSVQGASNEKLFF
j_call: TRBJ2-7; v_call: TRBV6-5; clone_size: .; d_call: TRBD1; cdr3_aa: CASASEPGQNYEQYF
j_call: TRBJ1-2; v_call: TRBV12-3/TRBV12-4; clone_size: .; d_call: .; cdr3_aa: CASRLTLNYGYTF
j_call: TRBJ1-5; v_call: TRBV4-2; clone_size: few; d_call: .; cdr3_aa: CASSQERRTESNQPQHF
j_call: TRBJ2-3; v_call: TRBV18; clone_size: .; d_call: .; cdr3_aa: CASSPPARPTDTQYF
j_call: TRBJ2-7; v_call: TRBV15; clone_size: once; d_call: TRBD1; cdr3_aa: CATSRLGDRADEQYF
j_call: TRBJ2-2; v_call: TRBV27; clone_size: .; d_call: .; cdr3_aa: CASSFIRGRNTGELFF
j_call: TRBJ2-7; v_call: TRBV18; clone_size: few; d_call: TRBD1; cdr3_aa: CASSPSGQVDSYEQYF
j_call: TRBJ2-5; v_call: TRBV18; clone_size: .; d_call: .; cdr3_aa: CASSTTGTSGLQETQYF
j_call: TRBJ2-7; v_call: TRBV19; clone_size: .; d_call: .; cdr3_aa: CASSISGVSYEQYF
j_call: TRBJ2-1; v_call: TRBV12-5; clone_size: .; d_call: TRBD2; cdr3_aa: CASGFGHGGSFYNEQFF
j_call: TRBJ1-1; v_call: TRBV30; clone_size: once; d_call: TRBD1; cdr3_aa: CAWGTGATEAFF
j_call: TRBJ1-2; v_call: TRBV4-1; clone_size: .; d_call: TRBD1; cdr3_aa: CASSGRQGEYGYTF
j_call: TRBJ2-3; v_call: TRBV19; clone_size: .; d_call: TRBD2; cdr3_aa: CASSKDASGSIADTQYF
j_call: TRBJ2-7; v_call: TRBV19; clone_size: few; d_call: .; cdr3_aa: CASSPGIFYEQYF
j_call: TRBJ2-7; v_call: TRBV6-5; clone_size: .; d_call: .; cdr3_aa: CASSYGAHTPYEQYF
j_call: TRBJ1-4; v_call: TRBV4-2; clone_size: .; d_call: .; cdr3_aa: CASSQEGLQGGEKLFF
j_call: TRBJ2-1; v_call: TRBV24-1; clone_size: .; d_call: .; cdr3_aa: CATSRGQAGLQFF
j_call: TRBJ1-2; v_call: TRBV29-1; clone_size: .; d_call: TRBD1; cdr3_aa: CSGQDGYTF
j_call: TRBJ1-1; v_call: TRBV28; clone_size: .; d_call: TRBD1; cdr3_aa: CASSLTGTGRSGVTEAFF
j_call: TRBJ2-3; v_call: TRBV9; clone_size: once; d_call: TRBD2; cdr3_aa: CASSGTSGDTQYF
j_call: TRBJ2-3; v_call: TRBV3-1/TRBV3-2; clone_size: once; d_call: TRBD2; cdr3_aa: CASSPRTSGGRRTDTQYF
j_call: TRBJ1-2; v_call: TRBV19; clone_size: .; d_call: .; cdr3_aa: CASSTNRDGYTF
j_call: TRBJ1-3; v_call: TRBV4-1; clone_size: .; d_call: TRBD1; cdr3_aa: CASSQLRQGGNTIYF
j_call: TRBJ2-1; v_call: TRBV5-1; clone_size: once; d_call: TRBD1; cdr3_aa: CASSLGGQSSYNEQFF
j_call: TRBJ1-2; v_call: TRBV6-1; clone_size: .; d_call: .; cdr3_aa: CASSETGGRGYGYTF